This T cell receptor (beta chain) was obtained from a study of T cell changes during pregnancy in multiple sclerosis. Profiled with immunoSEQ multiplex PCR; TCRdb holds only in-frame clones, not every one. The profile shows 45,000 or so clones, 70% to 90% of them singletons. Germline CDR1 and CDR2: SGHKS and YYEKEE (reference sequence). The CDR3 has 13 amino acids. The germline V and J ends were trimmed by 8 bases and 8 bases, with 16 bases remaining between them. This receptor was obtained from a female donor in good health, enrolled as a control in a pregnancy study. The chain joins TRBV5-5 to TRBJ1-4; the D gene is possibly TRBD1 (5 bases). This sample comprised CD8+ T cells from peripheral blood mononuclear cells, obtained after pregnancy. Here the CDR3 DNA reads TGTGCCAGTCGACAGCCGTTAGAAGAAAAACTGTTTTTT. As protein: CASRQPLEEKLFF.